The 32 T cell receptor beta chains presented below share a single source sample, sequenced in a study of CD8 T cells in ankylosing spondylitis. TCRdb re-derived calls from the 5' RACE reads in MiXCR, one entry per CDR3 protein. The data show roughly 40,000 distinct CDR3 sequences, over 3.5% seen once. Sequences were obtained from blood, either unsorted or a sorted T cell fraction (not recorded which). Source of these receptors: a female donor with ankylosing spondylitis or in good health (not recorded which).

This clonotype was counted ten times or more. The genes are TRBV9 and TRBJ1-2; D possibly corresponds to TRBD1 (5 bases). Germline CDR1 is SGDLS and CDR2 is YYNGEE. V gave up 3 bases and J gave up 6 bases, with 18 bases separating them. This CDR3 contains 15 residues. This chain's CDR3 is CASSGTPGGRDGYTF. The CDR3 coding sequence is TGTGCCAGCAGCGGGACTCCGGGGGGTCGGGATGGCTACACCTTC.

In its sample, this clonotype is medium-sized. The chain combines TRBV9 with TRBJ1-2, with D tentatively TRBD1 (5 bases). The length of the CDR3 is 15 residues. V lost 0 bases and J 5 bases, leaving 14 bases between the germline ends. CDR1 is SGDLS, CDR2 YYNGEE, per germline. The CDR3 nucleotides read TGTGCCAGCAGCGTAGGGGGGATGGCCTATTATGGCTACACCTTC. Translating it yields CASSVGGMAYYGYTF.

The table lists this clonotype with many counts. This sequence joins TRBV9 and TRBJ2-7, with 10 bases matching TRBD1. This CDR3 has 15 residues. V was clipped by 3 bases and J by 4 bases; unmatched bases: 7. Germline CDR1 and CDR2: SGDLS and YYNGEE. CDR3 amino acids: CASSGGQGGWYEQYF. CDR3 DNA: TGTGCCAGCAGCGGTGGACAGGGGGGCTGGTACGAGCAGTACTTC.

The chain uses TRBV9 and TRBJ2-5; D possibly matches TRBD1 or TRBD2 (6 bases each). In germline, CDR1 is SGDLS, CDR2 YYNGEE. This CDR3 has 14 residues. Deletions cut 0 bases from V and 7 bases from J, with 13 bases between. CDR3: CASSVAGALGTQYF. The CDR3 region has the DNA TGTGCCAGCAGCGTAGCGGGGGCCTTGGGGACCCAGTACTTC.

The table lists this clonotype with many counts. This rearrangement joins TRBV9 to TRBJ2-5; 10 positions agree with TRBD2. V dropped 0 bases and J dropped 5; count of bases not matched to a gene: 7. Germline values: CDR1 SGDLS, CDR2 YYNGEE. The CDR3 contains 16 residues. For the CDR3, the DNA is TGTGCCAGCAGCGTAGAAGGTAGCGGGGGGTATGAGACCCAGTACTTC. This sequence encodes CASSVEGSGGYETQYF.

Many counts were recorded for this clonotype. The chain joins TRBV9 to TRBJ2-3; D tentatively reads TRBD1 or TRBD2 (6 bases each). CDR3 size: 15 residues. Trimming removed 0 bases from V and 3 bases from J, with 11 bases in between. From germline, CDR1 is SGDLS and CDR2 YYNGEE. The CDR3 DNA sequence: TGTGCCAGCAGCGTAGGGGGGGCCTTAACAGATACGCAGTATTTT. Amino acid sequence: CASSVGGALTDTQYF. Combining the CDR3 with reference TRBV9 and TRBJ2-3 gives the whole variable domain DSGVTQTPKHLITATGQRVTLRCSPRSGDLSVYWYQQSLDQGLQFLIQYYNGEERAKGNILERFSAQQFPDLHSELNLSSLELGDSALYFCASSVGGALTDTQYFGPGTRLTVL.

This clonotype was detected ten times or more. The rearrangement joins TRBV9 to TRBJ2-7; TRBD1 is a possible D gene (5 bases). V gave up 0 bases and J gave up 2 bases, with 9 bases separating them. The CDR3 spans 14 residues. Germline lookup yields CDR1 SGDLS and CDR2 YYNGEE. CDR3 protein: CASSVGTFAYEQYF. CDR3 coding DNA: TGTGCCAGCAGCGTAGGGACATTCGCCTACGAGCAGTACTTC.

The table lists this clonotype with many counts. V and J are TRBV9 and TRBJ2-3; D is unresolved. CDR1 is SGDLS, CDR2 YYNGEE, per germline. The CDR3 spans 15 residues. V was pared by 4 bases and J by 0 bases, with 12 bases between. The CDR3 DNA sequence: TGTGCCAGCAGCCCCCGCCTCGGTAGCACAGATACGCAGTATTTT. Amino acid sequence: CASSPRLGSTDTQYF.

Ten or more counts support this clonotype. The rearrangement joins TRBV9 to TRBJ2-3; tentative D call: TRBD1 (7 bases). V was shortened by 5 bases and J by 4 bases, with 17 bases between the two germline ends. CDR3 length: 15 amino acids. From germline, CDR1 is SGDLS and CDR2 YYNGEE. The CDR3 region is CASSPRAGGPDTQYF. The DNA for the CDR3 is TGTGCCAGCAGTCCTAGGGCAGGGGGGCCAGATACGCAGTATTTT.

This clonotype was seen repeatedly, ten times or more. The rearrangement joins TRBV9 to TRBJ2-7, with 8 nucleotides matching TRBD1. Looked up from germline, CDR1 is SGDLS and CDR2 is YYNGEE. The junction had 6 bases not matched to a gene; V was cut back by 2 bases and J by 5 bases. The CDR3 extends over 14 amino acids. The CDR3 protein is CASSVGQGSDEQYF. Written as DNA, the CDR3 is TGTGCCAGCAGCGTTGGACAGGGTTCGGACGAGCAGTACTTC.

V and J are TRBV6-7 and TRBJ1-4, with unresolved D. TRBV6-7 is recorded as an ORF, its role being uncertain. V shed 3 bases and J shed 8 bases, with 13 bases lying between them. The CDR3 consists of 14 residues. This CDR3 is CASSYGPPLEKLFF. CDR3 sequence (DNA): TGTGCCAGCAGTTATGGACCACCACTGGAAAAACTGTTTTTT.

This clonotype was counted ten times or more. The V call is TRBV9, the J call TRBJ1-1; tentative D call: TRBD1 (6 bases). Germline V CDR1 and CDR2: SGDLS, YYNGEE. Trimming shortened V by 0 bases and J by 6 bases, and 9 bases separated the two germline ends. The CDR3 runs 13 residues. CDR3 protein: CASSVVEGAEAFF. In DNA, the CDR3 is TGTGCCAGCAGCGTAGTGGAGGGGGCTGAAGCTTTCTTT.

There are many counts of this clonotype. This chain joins TRBV28 and TRBJ2-3; a possible D gene is TRBD2 (6 bases). The germline V and J ends were trimmed by 4 bases and 8 bases, with 10 bases remaining between them. CDR1 and CDR2 (germline): MDHEN, SYDVKM. This CDR3 region has 12 residues. CDR3 residues: CASSSEGGTQYF. For the CDR3, the DNA is TGTGCCAGCAGTTCCGAGGGAGGTACGCAGTATTTT.

In its sample, this clonotype was seen many times. J is TRBJ2-7 and V is TRBV9; 8 bases match TRBD2. The CDR3 contains 14 residues. V lost 0 bases and J lost 3; bases outside the gene matches: 2. Germline assignment: CDR1 SGDLS and CDR2 YYNGEE. The CDR3 DNA sequence: TGTGCCAGCAGCGTAGTAGGGACTAGCTACGAGCAGTACTTC. It is translated as CASSVVGTSYEQYF.

This clonotype was counted ten times or more. This rearrangement joins TRBV9 to TRBJ2-3; 9 bases align to TRBD2. CDR1 and CDR2 from the germline V gene are SGDLS and YYNGEE. The CDR3 is 18 residues long. The trim removed 2 bases at V and 2 bases at J, leaving 12 bases unmatched. CDR3 sequence (DNA): TGTGCCAGCAGCGTGGCTAAAGGGACTAGCTACTTCACAGATACGCAGTATTTT. Amino acids: CASSVAKGTSYFTDTQYF.

This sequence joins TRBV9 and TRBJ2-7; 8 bases line up with TRBD1. After removal of 4 bases from V and 7 bases from J, the junction contained 7 bases not matched to a gene. This CDR3 spans 13 amino acids. Germline values: CDR1 SGDLS, CDR2 YYNGEE. The CDR3 DNA follows: TGTGCCAGCAGCTCTGGGACAGGCCTGGAGCAGTACTTC. Its translation: CASSSGTGLEQYF.

The sample holds many counts of this clonotype. The chain uses TRBV9 and TRBJ1-6, with 7 bases that match TRBD1. The germline gives CDR1 SGDLS, CDR2 YYNGEE. CDR3 length: 16 residues. V lost 1 base to trimming and J lost 6 bases; unmatched junction nucleotides: 7. The CDR3 DNA sequence: TGTGCCAGCAGCGTAAGCGCCCGGGACAGTAATTCACCCCTCCACTTT. Its translation: CASSVSARDSNSPLHF.

This clonotype was recorded at least ten times. The rearrangement links TRBV9 to TRBJ2-3; no definite D call. The germline gives CDR1 SGDLS, CDR2 YYNGEE. Trimming stripped 0 bases from V and 5 bases from J, with 13 bases between. The CDR3 sequence is 15 residues long. Here the CDR3 reads CASSVVSGAGDTQYF. DNA for the CDR3: TGTGCCAGCAGCGTAGTGTCAGGTGCTGGAGATACGCAGTATTTT.

This clonotype occurred many times. This chain links TRBV9 with TRBJ1-1; D is undetermined. This CDR3 is built from 15 residues. CDR1 SGDLS and CDR2 YYNGEE come from the germline V gene. Trimming pared 1 base from V and 4 bases from J, leaving 14 bases between. The CDR3 DNA reads as TGTGCCAGCAGCGTACTTCCGGGATCGGGCACTGAAGCTTTCTTT. It yields the protein CASSVLPGSGTEAFF.

This clonotype rates as medium-sized. The genes are TRBV9 and TRBJ2-3; 8 bases map to TRBD2. This CDR3 contains 15 residues. V was pared by 4 bases and J by 5 bases, with 9 bases of the junction left unmatched. Germline V gene data show CDR1 as SGDLS and CDR2 as YYNGEE. CDR3 protein: CASSPLRGGEDTQYF. CDR3 DNA: TGTGCCAGCAGCCCCCTCCGGGGGGGCGAAGATACGCAGTATTTT.

This chain uses TRBV9 with TRBJ2-5; D remains ambiguous. Trimming stripped 0 bases from V and 5 bases from J, with 11 bases between. Germline V gives CDR1 SGDLS, CDR2 YYNGEE. This CDR3 is built from 14 residues. The CDR3 nucleotides read TGTGCCAGCAGCGTAGCGGTCAGCACGGAGACCCAGTACTTC. Amino acid sequence: CASSVAVSTETQYF.

In this sample, this clonotype turned up many times. This chain uses TRBV9 with TRBJ1-1; D is unclear. Germline assignment: CDR1 SGDLS and CDR2 YYNGEE. CDR3 size: 15 residues. The ends were cut back, 3 bases at V and 3 bases at J, with 15 bases in the middle. The CDR3 reads CASSAGDSTDTEAFF. CDR3 in DNA: TGTGCCAGCAGCGCCGGAGATTCCACGGACACTGAAGCTTTCTTT.

This clonotype has at least ten counts. The rearrangement links TRBV9 to TRBJ2-3; 12 bases match TRBD2. The germline V gene has CDR1 SGDLS and CDR2 YYNGEE. The junction had 5 bases not matched to a gene; V was cut back by 3 bases and J by 0 bases. The length of the CDR3 is 17 residues. In DNA form, the CDR3 reads TGTGCCAGCAGCGAGACTAGCGGGGGCTCTAGCACAGATACGCAGTATTTT. It specifies CASSETSGGSSTDTQYF.

At least ten counts were recorded for this clonotype. The V call is TRBV9, the J call TRBJ1-1, with 9 bases aligning to TRBD1. V lost 3 bases and J lost 1; bases outside the gene matches: 1. The CDR3 extends over 14 amino acids. The germline gives CDR1 SGDLS, CDR2 YYNGEE. The CDR3 DNA reads as TGTGCCAGCAGCGAGGGACAGGGGAACACTGAAGCTTTCTTT. The encoded protein is CASSEGQGNTEAFF.

This clonotype has a count of ten or more. V is TRBV9 and J is TRBJ1-2, with D unresolved. Germline loops: CDR1 SGDLS, CDR2 YYNGEE. This CDR3 is 12 amino acids long. The V end was cut by 4 bases, the J end by 4 bases, with 8 bases between. CDR3: CASSSGGYGYTF. The CDR3 bases are TGTGCCAGCAGCTCGGGTGGCTATGGCTACACCTTC.

This clonotype occurred many times. This sequence joins TRBV9 and TRBJ1-1; D remains unclear. The CDR3 is made up of 12 amino acids. V shed 0 bases and J shed 6 bases, with 6 bases lying between them. Germline lookup yields CDR1 SGDLS and CDR2 YYNGEE. The CDR3 spells CASSVGGSEAFF. CDR3 sequence (DNA): TGTGCCAGCAGCGTAGGAGGATCTGAAGCTTTCTTT. The full variable domain, with the rest looked up from reference TRBV9 and TRBJ1-1, is DSGVTQTPKHLITATGQRVTLRCSPRSGDLSVYWYQQSLDQGLQFLIQYYNGEERAKGNILERFSAQQFPDLHSELNLSSLELGDSALYFCASSVGGSEAFFGQGTRLTVV.

This clonotype was seen ten or more times. The V gene is TRBV9, the J gene TRBJ2-7; D gene unclear. The V end was cut by 2 bases, the J end by 2 bases, with 8 bases between. The CDR3 length is 13 residues. The V gene's germline CDR1 is SGDLS and CDR2 YYNGEE. The CDR3 bases are TGTGCCAGCAGCGTGGACGATACCTACGAGCAGTACTTC. This codes for CASSVDDTYEQYF.

The chain employs TRBV9 and TRBJ2-2, with 16 bases that match TRBD2. With 0 bases clipped from V and 3 bases from J, the junction kept 8 bases outside the gene matches. The V gene's germline CDR1 is SGDLS and CDR2 YYNGEE. The CDR3 is 20 amino acids. The CDR3 DNA reads TGTGCCAGCAGCGTAGATGGGACTAGCGGGGGGGCCCGGGACACCGGGGAGCTGTTTTTT. Encoded protein: CASSVDGTSGGARDTGELFF.

Many counts were recorded for this clonotype. This chain connects TRBV9 to TRBJ1-1; D may be TRBD1 (5 bases). The CDR3 is made up of 14 amino acids. Germline values: CDR1 SGDLS, CDR2 YYNGEE. V was trimmed by 0 bases and J by 3 bases, leaving 9 bases between them. CDR3 amino acids: CASSVDGAYTEAFF. The DNA of the CDR3 is TGTGCCAGCAGCGTAGATGGGGCTTACACTGAAGCTTTCTTT.

The table lists this clonotype with many counts. This rearrangement joins TRBV9 to TRBJ1-1; weak D call: TRBD1 (5 bases). Germline lookup yields CDR1 SGDLS and CDR2 YYNGEE. Trimming stripped 0 bases from V and 5 bases from J, with 17 bases between. The CDR3 runs to 16 residues. The CDR3 is CASSVDGQGLGTEAFF. The CDR3 coding sequence is TGTGCCAGCAGCGTAGATGGGCAGGGCCTTGGTACTGAAGCTTTCTTT.

This clonotype was seen at least ten times. The genes are TRBV9 and TRBJ1-1; D is unresolved. The length of the CDR3 is 15 residues. Per germline, CDR1 SGDLS and CDR2 YYNGEE. V gave up 0 bases and J gave up 1 base, with 10 bases separating them. CDR3 amino acids: CASSVAWGGNTEAFF. In DNA form, the CDR3 reads TGTGCCAGCAGCGTAGCTTGGGGTGGGAACACTGAAGCTTTCTTT.

This clonotype has at least ten counts. The genes are TRBV21-1 and TRBJ1-4; the table's TRBD1 call for D was not verified on the DNA. TRBV21-1 is reported as a pseudogene. The CDR3 totals 18 residues. DNA for the CDR3: TGTGCCAGCAGCAAAGGAAGGGGCAGGGTCACAACTAATGAAAAACTGTTTTTT. It encodes CASSKGRGRVTTNEKLFF.